The 27 T cell receptor beta chains presented below share a single source sample, sequenced in a study of T-cell reconstitution after alpha-beta-depleted transplantation in children. Unique molecular identifiers were incorporated during preparation of the TCRbeta library. TCRdb called the PCR reads again in MiXCR, with one record for every CDR3 protein. The table includes 670,000 or so distinct CDR3 sequences, less than 15% detected once. The specimen was PBMCs, collected before TCRalphabeta/CD19-depleted stem cell transplant. The receptors derive from a girl under 10 years old with congenital amegakaryocytic thrombocytopenia, due to receive a stem cell transplant.

This clonotype has ten or more counts. The chain couples TRBV12-3 or TRBV12-4 to TRBJ2-3, with D uncertain. Trimming stripped 3 bases from V and 0 bases from J, with 10 bases between. The CDR3 consists of 15 residues. The CDR3 loop reads CASSFYDGSTDTQYF. The CDR3, as DNA: TGTGCCAGCAGTTTTTATGACGGCAGCACAGATACGCAGTATTTT.

The chain has TRBV21-1 and TRBJ2-1; no check of the table's D call, TRBD2, against the DNA was made. TRBV21-1 is a pseudogene segment. The CDR3 length is 14 residues. The CDR3 loop is CARRGGRAGNEQFF. In DNA, the CDR3 is TGTGCCCGGAGGGGCGGGAGGGCCGGAAATGAGCAGTTCTTC.

This clonotype showed up just a few times. The chain combines TRBV11-2 with TRBJ2-3; D not resolved. The CDR3 is made up of 14 amino acids. V dropped 0 bases and J dropped 13 bases, with 17 bases sitting between them. CDR1 and CDR2 (germline): SGHAT, FQNNGV. The CDR3 here is CASSLDVVANLKYF. DNA for the CDR3: TGTGCCAGCAGCTTAGATGTTGTGGCTAATCTCAAGTATTTT.

This clonotype was detected a few times. The J gene is TRBJ2-1, the V gene TRBV11-2, with 11 bases lining up with TRBD2. Germline V gene sequence: CDR1 SGHAT, CDR2 FQNNGV. V was pared by 4 bases and J by 4 bases, with 6 bases of the junction left unmatched. The CDR3 has 16 residues. The DNA for the CDR3 is TGTGCCAGCAGCTGGGTAGCGGGAGGGGATTACAATGAGCAGTTCTTC. This encodes CASSWVAGGDYNEQFF.

For this clonotype: This may arise from a read error, as a much more abundant clone is one base away. This sequence joins TRBV9 and TRBJ1-1; D is unclear. Trimming cost V 4 bases and J 11 bases, with 15 bases left between them. This CDR3 has 12 residues. The germline V gene has CDR1 SGDLS and CDR2 YYNGEE. This CDR3 reads CASSLEISGAFF. For the CDR3, the DNA is TGTGCCAGCAGCCTAGAGATTAGTGGGGCTTTCTTT. The full variable domain, rest sourced from reference TRBV9 and TRBJ1-1, is DSGVTQTPKHLITATGQRVTLRCSPRSGDLSVYWYQQSLDQGLQFLIQYYNGEERAKGNILERFSAQQFPDLHSELNLSSLELGDSALYFCASSLEISGAFFGQGTRLTVV.

This clonotype was seen repeatedly, ten times or more. The chain joins TRBV7-9 to TRBJ1-5; weak D call: TRBD1 (5 bases). This CDR3 contains 13 residues. The germline V gene encodes CDR1 SEHNR and CDR2 FQNEAQ (reference sequence). V gave up 4 bases and J gave up 6 bases, with 10 bases separating them. The CDR3 DNA reads as TGTGCCAGCAGCTCTACAGGTCTTCAGCCCCAGCATTTT. It codes for CASSSTGLQPQHF.

The gene calls are TRBV30 and TRBJ2-7, with unresolved D. Germline loops: CDR1 GTSNPN, CDR2 SVGIG (reference sequence). V was clipped by 6 bases and J by 9 bases, with 18 bases between them. The CDR3 length is 12 residues. For the CDR3, the DNA is TGTGCCTGCAGTACAACCGTAGTTGTGCAGTACTTC. Protein product: CACSTTVVVQYF. The full variable domain, completed using reference TRBV30 and TRBJ2-7, is SQTIHQWPATLVQPVGSPLSLECTVEGTSNPNLYWYRQAAGRGLQLLFYSVGIGQISSEVPQNLSASRPQDRQFILSSKKLLLSDSGFYLCACSTTVVVQYFGPGTRLTVT.

J is TRBJ2-7 and V is TRBV4-1, with 8 bases matching TRBD1. The trim removed 0 bases at V and 1 base at J, leaving 8 bases unmatched. This CDR3 has 17 amino acids. Germline values: CDR1 MGHRA, CDR2 YSYEKL. DNA for the CDR3: TGCGCCAGCAGCCAAGATTTTCCCTGGACAGGGTCCTACGAGCAGTACTTC. Translation gives CASSQDFPWTGSYEQYF.

The chain joins TRBV7-9 to TRBJ2-7; TRBD1 might be the D (5 bases). There are 16 residues in the CDR3. CDR1 is SEHNR and CDR2 is FQNEAQ in the germline V gene (reference sequence). V lost 5 bases and J 2 bases, leaving 19 bases between the germline ends. DNA of the CDR3: TGTGCCAGCAGCCCCGCGTCAGGGAAAGGGACCTACGAGCAGTACTTC. Translating gives CASSPASGKGTYEQYF.

The chain links TRBV11-1 to TRBJ2-6, with D perhaps TRBD1 (5 bases). Germline CDR1 is SGHAT and CDR2 is FQDESV (reference sequence). The germline V and J ends were trimmed by 4 bases and 0 bases, with 16 bases remaining between them. This CDR3 region has 18 residues. In nucleotides, the CDR3 is TGTGCCAGCAGCTCCCGATCCGGACACACCTCTGGGGCCAACGTCCTGACTTTC. It specifies CASSSRSGHTSGANVLTF. Full variable domain (rest looked up from reference TRBV11-1 and TRBJ2-6): EAEVAQSPRYKITEKSQAVAFWCDPISGHATLYWYRQILGQGPELLVQFQDESVVDDSQLPKDRFSAERLKGVDSTLKIQPAELGDSAMYLCASSSRSGHTSGANVLTFGAGSRLTVL.

This clonotype was counted many times. The chain links TRBV6-1 to TRBJ1-1; perhaps TRBD1 as D (5 bases). Per the germline V gene, CDR1 is MNHNS and CDR2 is SASEGT. V was pared by 3 bases and J by 4 bases, with 15 bases between. CDR3 size: 15 residues. The CDR3, as DNA: TGTGCCAGCAGTGACCGTGCAGGGTGGGGCACTGAAGCTTTCTTT. Translated: CASSDRAGWGTEAFF.

On this clonotype: One base away lies a much larger clone, so this may be a sequencing read error. The chain has TRBV20-1 and TRBJ2-2; TRBD2 matches at 10 bases. CDR3 length equals 16 residues. The germline gives CDR1 DFQATT, CDR2 SNEGSKA (reference sequence). CDR3 DNA sequence: TGCAGTGCTAGCTCGGGACTAGCGAGAAACACCGGGGTGCTGTTTTTT. Translating gives CSASSGLARNTGVLFF.

This clonotype came up a few times. CDR3 coding DNA: TGCAGTGCTAGGGCCCCGAGTTGGAGAGAGACCCAGTACTTC. It is translated as CSARAPSWRETQYF. The gene calls are TRBV20-1 and TRBJ2-5; D ambiguous. V lost 3 bases to trimming and J lost 4 bases, with 15 bases between them. The CDR3 spans 14 residues. The V gene's germline CDR1 is DFQATT and CDR2 SNEGSKA (reference sequence).

This clonotype was observed a few times. This chain joins TRBV5-1 and TRBJ2-6, with unresolved D. Trimming stripped 3 bases from V and 0 bases from J, with 13 bases between. CDR1 is SGHRS and CDR2 is YFSETQ in the germline V gene. The CDR3 consists of 17 residues. Written as DNA, the CDR3 is TGCGCCAGCAGCTCGGGTTTCGAATTCTCTGGGGCCAACGTCCTGACTTTC. This codes for CASSSGFEFSGANVLTF.

At least ten counts were recorded for this clonotype. The chain links TRBV12-3 or TRBV12-4 to TRBJ2-7; possible D gene TRBD2, 5 bases. Trimming took 5 bases from V and 3 from J, leaving 14 bases between them. The CDR3 loop spans 14 amino acids. The CDR3 loop reads CASSLSGLYYEQYF. The CDR3 DNA sequence: TGTGCCAGCAGTCTGAGCGGACTCTACTACGAGCAGTACTTC.

This clonotype has at least ten counts. V and J are TRBV6-1 and TRBJ1-2; D possibly corresponds to TRBD1 (5 bases). The CDR3 length is 15 residues. Germline CDR1 is MNHNS and CDR2 is SASEGT. The germline V and J ends were trimmed by 4 bases and 0 bases, with 12 bases remaining between them. CDR3 residues: CASSAYRDPNYGYTF. CDR3 bases: TGTGCCAGCAGTGCCTACCGGGACCCTAACTATGGCTACACCTTC.

This clonotype was seen repeatedly, ten times or more. The chain links TRBV27 to TRBJ2-7; the match to TRBD2 covers 11 bases. The ends lost 6 bases at V and 6 bases at J; junction bases unmatched: 4. The CDR3 sequence is 13 residues long. The germline gives CDR1 MNHEY, CDR2 SMNVEV (reference sequence). Here the CDR3 reads CASSLSGRGEQYF. The CDR3 bases are TGTGCCAGCAGCCTTAGCGGGAGGGGCGAGCAGTACTTC.

This clonotype was picked up many times. This rearrangement joins TRBV6-5 to TRBJ2-3; D not certain. Germline CDR1 is MNHEY and CDR2 is SVGAGI. The CDR3 covers 14 residues. Trimming took 0 bases from V and 1 from J, leaving 5 bases between them. The chain's CDR3 is CASSYSAGTDTQYF. CDR3 DNA: TGTGCCAGCAGTTACTCGGCAGGCACAGATACGCAGTATTTT.

This clonotype was counted many times. The chain is built from TRBV11-2 and TRBJ2-1; tentatively, D is TRBD1 or TRBD2 (5 bases each). CDR1 SGHAT and CDR2 FQNNGV come from the germline V gene. V was cut by 6 bases and J by 13 bases, with 10 bases left in between. The length of the CDR3 is 10 residues. CDR3 DNA: TGTGCCAGCAGACCGGGACCTCAGTTCTTC. Its protein product is CASRPGPQFF.

In its sample, this clonotype was seen many times. The chain combines TRBV5-6 with TRBJ2-2; TRBD1 might be the D (5 bases). The V end lost 4 bases, the J end lost 5 bases, and 12 bases lay between the germline ends. The CDR3 is 14 amino acids. The germline CDR1 and CDR2 sequences are SGHDT and YYEEEE. The CDR3: CASSLEQVTGELFF. CDR3 DNA sequence: TGTGCCAGCAGCCTCGAACAGGTTACCGGGGAGCTGTTTTTT. Drawing the rest from reference TRBV5-6 and TRBJ2-2, the complete variable domain is DAGVTQSPTHLIKTRGQQVTLRCSPKSGHDTVSWYQQALGQGPQFIFQYYEEEERQRGNFPDRFSGHQFPNYSSELNVNALLLGDSALYLCASSLEQVTGELFFGEGSRLTVL.

This clonotype was seen ten or more times. The chain uses TRBV7-2 and TRBJ2-3, with D uncertain. The CDR3 has 14 residues. V was clipped by 3 bases and J by 2 bases, with 9 bases between them. Germline V CDR1 and CDR2: SGHTA, FQGNSA. CDR3 amino acids: CASSFDHNTDTQYF. CDR3 nucleotides: TGTGCCAGCAGCTTCGACCATAACACAGATACGCAGTATTTT.

This clonotype was picked up many times. The gene calls are TRBV20-1 and TRBJ2-1; TRBD2 agrees at 7 bases. The germline V gene encodes CDR1 DFQATT and CDR2 SNEGSKA (reference sequence). The CDR3 has 15 amino acids. This chain's CDR3 is CSRKRWLADYNEQFF. The CDR3 nucleotides read TGCAGCAGAAAGAGGTGGCTAGCGGATTACAATGAGCAGTTCTTC.

Ten or more counts support this clonotype. The V gene is TRBV15, the J gene TRBJ2-1, with D maybe TRBD2 (5 bases). Germline values: CDR1 LNHNV, CDR2 YYDKDF (reference sequence). Trimming took 1 base from V and 4 from J, leaving 8 bases between them. This CDR3 region has 14 residues. CDR3 in amino acids: CATSRGTGYNEQFF. Here the CDR3 DNA reads TGTGCCACCAGCAGAGGCACGGGATACAATGAGCAGTTCTTC.

This clonotype has more than one count but fewer than ten. This chain links TRBV4-1 with TRBJ2-2, with TRBD1 matching over 9 bases. This CDR3 has 17 amino acids. The germline gives CDR1 MGHRA, CDR2 YSYEKL. Trimming took 3 bases from V and 5 from J; bases not matched to a gene: 10. This CDR3 reads CASSHPTGGVGTGELFF. CDR3 coding DNA: TGCGCCAGCAGCCATCCCACAGGGGGCGTTGGGACCGGGGAGCTGTTTTTT.

The CDR3 nucleotides read TGTGCCAGCAGCCAACCATCAGATACGCAGTATTTT. It specifies CASSQPSDTQYF. The chain couples TRBV14 to TRBJ2-3; D is unclear. This CDR3 has 12 residues. The V and J ends lost 2 bases and 4 bases respectively, with 4 bases between them. Germline CDR1 reads SGHDN; CDR2 reads FVKESK.

This clonotype was picked up many times. The rearrangement uses TRBV9 and TRBJ1-2, with D possibly matching TRBD1 (6 bases). Germline V gene lookup returns CDR1 SGDLS and CDR2 YYNGEE. Trimming stripped 2 bases from V and 2 bases from J, with 13 bases between. The CDR3 extends over 15 amino acids. In nucleotides, the CDR3 is TGTGCCAGCAGCGTGAGCCGGGACACGAACTATGGCTACACCTTC. Encoded protein: CASSVSRDTNYGYTF.

The chain recombines TRBV27 with TRBJ2-6; D is uncertain. Germline loops: CDR1 MNHEY, CDR2 SMNVEV (reference sequence). This CDR3 contains 14 residues. Trimming left V 8 bases short and J 1 base short, with 9 bases between. CDR3 in DNA: TGTGCCAGCGGGTGGGTTTCTGGGGCCAACGTCCTGACTTTC. Its translation: CASGWVSGANVLTF.